A single sample gave rise to the 21 T cell receptor beta chains below, sequenced in a study of regulatory T cells in long-lasting Graves disease. The time point: persistent/refractory GD, antithyroid drugs over 5 years with positive TRAb. Isolated PBMC RNA provided the starting material for the TCR library. Building the TCR beta libraries relied on iRepertoire HTBI primers, and CDR3 regions underwent Arm-PCR. TCRdb reanalysed the multiplex PCR reads using MiXCR and keeps one entry per CDR3 protein. The sample lists about 470,000 distinct CDR3 sequences, around 21% occurring once. Sequencing used peripheral blood mononuclear cells (PBMCs), obtained when the disease was refractory, from a patient treated with antithyroid drugs. The receptor source for this set is a female donor with Graves disease.

This clonotype was counted between two and nine times. The rearrangement uses TRBV19 and TRBJ1-2, with 7 positions matching TRBD1. With 6 bases clipped from V and 4 bases from J, the junction kept 5 bases outside the gene matches. The CDR3 length is 13 residues. Germline lookup yields CDR1 LNHDA and CDR2 SQIVND (reference sequence). In DNA, the CDR3 is TGTGCCAGTAGCCGGGGACAGATCTATGGCTACACCTTC. Protein: CASSRGQIYGYTF.

The chain has TRBV4-3 and TRBJ2-7; D gene uncertain. Trimming removed 0 bases from V and 5 bases from J, with 14 bases in between. Germline-derived CDR1 and CDR2 are LGHNA and YSLEER. The CDR3 consists of 15 residues. CDR3 nucleotides: TGCGCCAGCAGCCAAGATCCAAGGAGCCACCACGAGCAGTACTTC. This sequence encodes CASSQDPRSHHEQYF.

This clonotype showed up many times. CDR3 nucleotides: TGTGCCAGCAGCTTAGATTTGGTGGTGGAGGGGAGAGGGTATGGCTACACCTTC. Translating gives CASSLDLVVEGRGYGYTF. The rearrangement links TRBV7-2 to TRBJ1-2, with D possibly matching TRBD1 (5 bases). The germline gives CDR1 SGHTA, CDR2 FQGNSA. Between the trimmed V and J ends, which lost 1 base and 5 bases, there was a span of 23 bases. The length of the CDR3 is 18 residues.

This clonotype has a handful of counts. The chain uses TRBV29-1 and TRBJ1-1; no firm D call. This CDR3 is built from 13 residues. V was pared by 7 bases and J by 5 bases, with 17 bases between. The germline V gene encodes CDR1 SQVTM and CDR2 ANQGSEA. For the CDR3, the DNA is TGCAGCGCCCGAGGAAGTTTAGGAACTGAAGCTTTCTTT. The encoded protein is CSARGSLGTEAFF.

In its sample, this clonotype was seen many times. J is TRBJ1-1 and V is TRBV9; no clear D gene. V lost 3 bases and J lost 1, with 10 bases in between. The germline V gene encodes CDR1 SGDLS and CDR2 YYNGEE. CDR3 size: 14 residues. DNA for the CDR3: TGTGCCAGCAGCGGATCCGGGTCGAACACTGAAGCTTTCTTT. Encoded protein: CASSGSGSNTEAFF. The full variable domain, completed using reference TRBV9 and TRBJ1-1, is DSGVTQTPKHLITATGQRVTLRCSPRSGDLSVYWYQQSLDQGLQFLIQYYNGEERAKGNILERFSAQQFPDLHSELNLSSLELGDSALYFCASSGSGSNTEAFFGQGTRLTVV.

This clonotype has a handful of counts. This chain connects TRBV3-1 to TRBJ1-5, with 7 bases fitting TRBD1. Unmatched junction bases numbered 3, after V lost 3 bases and J lost 4 bases. Germline V gives CDR1 LGHDT, CDR2 YNNKEL (reference sequence). CDR3 length: 14 amino acids. The DNA of the CDR3 is TGTGCCAGCAGCCAGGACAGGACGAATCAGCCCCAGCATTTT. It codes for CASSQDRTNQPQHF. Full variable domain (remainder filled in from reference TRBV3-1 and TRBJ1-5): DTAVSQTPKYLVTQMGNDKSIKCEQNLGHDTMYWYKQDSKKFLKIMFSYNNKELIINETVPNRFSPKSPDKAHLNLHINSLELGDSAVYFCASSQDRTNQPQHFGDGTRLSIL.

About this clonotype itself: With only one base between it and a far larger clone, this is likely a read error. The conserved final phenylalanine or tryptophan is absent from the CDR3, which likely points to a read error. This chain joins TRBV7-2 and TRBJ1-1; D is uncertain. The CDR3 length is 14 residues. V lost 3 bases to trimming and J lost 1 base, with 9 bases between them. CDR1 SGHTA and CDR2 FQGNSA come from the germline V gene. CDR3 region: CASSFAGPNTEAFL. Written as DNA, the CDR3 is TGTGCCAGCAGCTTTGCAGGACCGAACACTGAAGCTTTCCTT.

This clonotype was seen many times. The chain combines TRBV11-2 with TRBJ2-1; D gene unclear. The V end was cut by 3 bases, the J end by 9 bases, with 6 bases between. Germline assignment: CDR1 SGHAT and CDR2 FQNNGV. The CDR3 length is 11 residues. This CDR3 is CASSFVGEQFF. In DNA, the CDR3 is TGTGCCAGCAGCTTCGTCGGTGAGCAGTTCTTC.

The chain has TRBV20-1 and TRBJ2-4; D remains ambiguous. CDR1 and CDR2 from the germline V gene are DFQATT and SNEGSKA (reference sequence). Trimming stripped 2 bases from V and 3 bases from J, with 14 bases between. The CDR3 spans 15 residues. CDR3 in DNA: TGCAGTGCTAGAAACCATCAAGGACGCAAAAACATTCAGTACTTC. Its protein is CSARNHQGRKNIQYF.

This clonotype was picked up a small number of times. The chain is built from TRBV5-1 and TRBJ2-3, with no clear D. CDR1 is SGHRS, CDR2 YFSETQ, per germline. The CDR3 is made up of 15 amino acids. Trimming cost V 2 bases and J 0 bases, with 10 bases left between them. DNA for the CDR3: TGCGCCAGCAGCTTAGGCAGCTCTAGCACAGATACGCAGTATTTT. Translation gives CASSLGSSSTDTQYF.

This clonotype occurred a few times. The chain recombines TRBV6-1 with TRBJ2-2; unclear D gene. The germline V and J ends were trimmed by 6 bases and 4 bases, with 12 bases remaining between them. Germline lookup yields CDR1 MNHNS and CDR2 SASEGT. CDR3 length: 14 residues. The CDR3 nucleotides read TGTGCCAGCAGCGACACTCTCGGCACCGGGGAGCTGTTTTTT. Protein product: CASSDTLGTGELFF.

Ten or more counts support this clonotype. V gene TRBV29-1 combines with J gene TRBJ1-2; no clear D gene. CDR1 SQVTM and CDR2 ANQGSEA come from the germline V gene. The CDR3 runs to 14 residues. Trimming cost V 0 bases and J 4 bases, with 12 bases left between them. CDR3 coding DNA: TGCAGCGTTGAAGAGCGAATCTCGGGCTATGGCTACACCTTC. This gives the protein CSVEERISGYGYTF. The full variable domain, with the rest looked up from reference TRBV29-1 and TRBJ1-2, is SAVISQKPSRDICQRGTSLTIQCQVDSQVTMMFWYRQQPGQSLTLIATANQGSEATYESGFVIDKFPISRPNLTFSTLTVSNMSPEDSSIYLCSVEERISGYGYTFGSGTRLTVV.

Details on this clonotype: Given the absence of the conserved phenylalanine or tryptophan at the CDR3 end, a read error is likely. The J gene is TRBJ1-6, the V gene TRBV5-6; no clear D. V dropped 0 bases and J dropped 0 bases, with 7 bases sitting between them. This CDR3 is built from 16 residues. Germline CDR1 reads SGHDT; CDR2 reads YYEEEE. CDR3 sequence: CASSLGAGSYNSPLHL. CDR3 DNA: TGTGCCAGCAGCTTGGGAGCAGGCTCCTATAATTCACCCCTCCACCTT.

The chain recombines TRBV28 with TRBJ2-7; 13 nucleotides agree with TRBD2. Germline V CDR1 and CDR2: MDHEN, SYDVKM. This CDR3 region has 19 residues. The J segment lost 0 bases and the V segment lost 5 bases, leaving 13 bases of the junction unmatched. The CDR3 coding sequence is TGTGCCAGCAGTCTGGGGACTAGCGGGATGCCAATTCTCTCCTACGAGCAGTACTTC. It specifies CASSLGTSGMPILSYEQYF.

The sample holds many counts of this clonotype. V gene TRBV29-1 combines with J gene TRBJ1-4, with D uncertain. The germline CDR1 and CDR2 sequences are SQVTM and ANQGSEA. The CDR3 runs to 13 residues. V was cut by 7 bases and J by 2 bases, with 11 bases left in between. The CDR3 coding sequence is TGCAGCGCTTCTACATGGACTAATGAAAAACTGTTTTTT. Amino acids: CSASTWTNEKLFF. Complete variable domain (other parts from reference TRBV29-1 and TRBJ1-4): SAVISQKPSRDICQRGTSLTIQCQVDSQVTMMFWYRQQPGQSLTLIATANQGSEATYESGFVIDKFPISRPNLTFSTLTVSNMSPEDSSIYLCSASTWTNEKLFFGSGTQLSVL.

The V and J genes are TRBV4-2 and TRBJ1-4; possibly TRBD1 for D (5 bases). Germline CDR1 and CDR2: LGHNA and YNFKEQ. The CDR3 length is 16 residues. Trimming shortened V by 0 bases and J by 5 bases, and 13 bases separated the two germline ends. For the CDR3, the DNA is TGTGCCAGCAGCCAAGATTCAGGGCCGATGAATGAAAAACTGTTTTTT. Residues: CASSQDSGPMNEKLFF.

The rearrangement links TRBV6-2 or TRBV6-3 to TRBJ1-1; perhaps TRBD1 as D (6 bases). The V and J ends lost 4 bases and 5 bases respectively, with 14 bases between them. CDR3 length equals 14 residues. CDR1 MNHEY and CDR2 SVGEGT come from the germline V gene. This CDR3 is CASSWDTRATEAFF. The CDR3 DNA reads TGTGCCAGCAGTTGGGACACCCGAGCAACTGAAGCTTTCTTT.

The chain combines TRBV6-2 or TRBV6-3 with TRBJ2-2, with TRBD2 identical over 7 bases. Germline V gene data show CDR1 as MNHEY and CDR2 as SVGEGT. Trimming cost V 6 bases and J 2 bases; bases outside gene matches: 3. CDR3 length equals 14 residues. Here the CDR3 DNA reads TGTGCCAGCAGGCGGGAGTACAACACCGGGGAGCTGTTTTTT. Its protein product is CASRREYNTGELFF.

The gene calls are TRBV19 and TRBJ2-2; 7 bases match TRBD1. The CDR3 sequence is 16 residues long. Germline CDR1 and CDR2: LNHDA and SQIVND (reference sequence). V lost 6 bases, J lost 3 bases, and 10 bases stayed unmatched. As DNA, the CDR3 is TGTGCCAGTAGCAGAAAGACAGGGCGGGACACCGGGGAGCTGTTTTTT. Protein product: CASSRKTGRDTGELFF. The whole variable domain, filled in from reference TRBV19 and TRBJ2-2, reads DGGITQSPKYLFRKEGQNVTLSCEQNLNHDAMYWYRQDPGQGLRLIYYSQIVNDFQKGDIAEGYSVSREKKESFPLTVTSAQKNPTAFYLCASSRKTGRDTGELFFGEGSRLTVL.

This clonotype was counted a few times. The CDR3 loop reads CASSQAGGNHYGYTF. CDR3 sequence (DNA): TGTGCCAGCAGCCAAGCAGGGGGGAACCACTATGGCTACACCTTC. This rearrangement joins TRBV3-1 to TRBJ1-2; TRBD1 agrees at 7 bases. CDR3 length equals 15 residues. The V segment lost 1 base and the J segment 3 bases; nucleotides outside the gene matches: 5. Germline V lookup: CDR1 LGHDT, CDR2 YNNKEL (reference sequence).

The rearrangement joins TRBV19 to TRBJ1-4; D gene ambiguous. The CDR3 is made up of 16 amino acids. The germline V gene encodes CDR1 LNHDA and CDR2 SQIVND (reference sequence). The V end was cut by 5 bases, the J end by 4 bases, with 17 bases between. The CDR3 spells CASSPLGVKLNEKLFF. In nucleotides, the CDR3 is TGTGCCAGTAGTCCTCTCGGCGTTAAGCTTAATGAAAAACTGTTTTTT. Complete variable domain (other parts from reference TRBV19 and TRBJ1-4): DGGITQSPKYLFRKEGQNVTLSCEQNLNHDAMYWYRQDPGQGLRLIYYSQIVNDFQKGDIAEGYSVSREKKESFPLTVTSAQKNPTAFYLCASSPLGVKLNEKLFFGSGTQLSVL.